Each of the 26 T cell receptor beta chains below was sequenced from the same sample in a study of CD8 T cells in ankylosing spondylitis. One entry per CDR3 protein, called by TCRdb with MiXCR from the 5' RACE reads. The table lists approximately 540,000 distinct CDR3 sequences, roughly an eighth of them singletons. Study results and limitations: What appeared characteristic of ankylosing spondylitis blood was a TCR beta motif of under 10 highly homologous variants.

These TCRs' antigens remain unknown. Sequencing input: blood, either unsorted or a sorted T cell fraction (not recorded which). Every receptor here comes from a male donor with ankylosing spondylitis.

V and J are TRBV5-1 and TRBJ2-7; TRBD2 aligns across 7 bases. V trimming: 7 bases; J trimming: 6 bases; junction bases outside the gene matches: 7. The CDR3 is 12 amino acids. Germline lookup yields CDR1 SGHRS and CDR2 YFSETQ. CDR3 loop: CASWGGSGEQYF. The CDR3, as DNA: TGCGCCAGCTGGGGGGGTTCAGGCGAGCAGTACTTC.

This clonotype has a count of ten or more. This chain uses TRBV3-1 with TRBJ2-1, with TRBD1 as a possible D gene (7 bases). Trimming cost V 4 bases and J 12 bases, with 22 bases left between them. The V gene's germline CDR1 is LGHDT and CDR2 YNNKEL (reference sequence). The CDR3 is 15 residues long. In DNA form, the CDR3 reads TGTGCCAGCAGCCCTCAGGGGGGAGGAGGTTTAAGGCAGTTCTTC. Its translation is CASSPQGGGGLRQFF.

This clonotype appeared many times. The CDR3 DNA is TGCAGTGCCAAGACCCCAACTAGCTCCCATGAGCAGTTCTTC. As protein: CSAKTPTSSHEQFF. This sequence joins TRBV20-1 and TRBJ2-1, with D possibly being TRBD2 (6 bases). The V gene's germline CDR1 is DFQATT and CDR2 SNEGSKA (reference sequence). The CDR3 has 14 amino acids. V dropped 6 bases and J dropped 8 bases, with 20 bases sitting between them.

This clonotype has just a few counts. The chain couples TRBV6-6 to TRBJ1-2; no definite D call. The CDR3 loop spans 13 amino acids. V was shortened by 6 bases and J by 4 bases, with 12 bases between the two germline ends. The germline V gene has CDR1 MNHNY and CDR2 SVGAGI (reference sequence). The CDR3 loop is CASSTDTTYGYTF. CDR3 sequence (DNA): TGTGCCAGCAGCACTGACACCACCTATGGCTACACCTTC.

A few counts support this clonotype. CDR3 protein: CASSPLGEANTGELFF. CDR3 DNA sequence: TGCGCCAGCAGCCCACTAGGGGAGGCGAACACCGGGGAGCTGTTTTTT. This chain links TRBV5-1 with TRBJ2-2, with D maybe TRBD2 (6 bases). The ends were cut back, 4 bases at V and 0 bases at J, with 13 bases in the middle. The CDR3 loop spans 16 amino acids. The germline gives CDR1 SGHRS, CDR2 YFSETQ.

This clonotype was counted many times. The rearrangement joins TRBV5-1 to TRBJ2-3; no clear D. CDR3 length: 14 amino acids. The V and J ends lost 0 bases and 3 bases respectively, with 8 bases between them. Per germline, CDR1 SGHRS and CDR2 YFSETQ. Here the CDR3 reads CASSLGQNTDTQYF. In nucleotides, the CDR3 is TGCGCCAGCAGCTTGGGGCAGAATACAGATACGCAGTATTTT.

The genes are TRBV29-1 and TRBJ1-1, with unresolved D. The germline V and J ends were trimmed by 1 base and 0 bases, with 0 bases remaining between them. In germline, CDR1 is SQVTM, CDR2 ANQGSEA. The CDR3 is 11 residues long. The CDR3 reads CSVEVNTEAFF. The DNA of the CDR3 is TGCAGCGTTGAAGTGAACACTGAAGCTTTCTTT.

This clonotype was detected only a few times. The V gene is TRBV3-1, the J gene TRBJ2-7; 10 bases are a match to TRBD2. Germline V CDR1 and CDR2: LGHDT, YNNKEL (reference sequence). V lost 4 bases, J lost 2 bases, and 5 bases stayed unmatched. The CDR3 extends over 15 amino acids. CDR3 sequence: CASSPIAGGPYEQYF. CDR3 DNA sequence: TGTGCCAGCAGCCCCATAGCGGGAGGACCCTACGAGCAGTACTTC.

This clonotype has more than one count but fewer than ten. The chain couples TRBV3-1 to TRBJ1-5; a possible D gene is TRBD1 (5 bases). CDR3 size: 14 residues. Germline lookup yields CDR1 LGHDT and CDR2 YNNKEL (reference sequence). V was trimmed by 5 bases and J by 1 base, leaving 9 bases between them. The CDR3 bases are TGTGCCAGCAGCGGCAGGGAGAGCAATCAGCCCCAGCATTTT. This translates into CASSGRESNQPQHF.

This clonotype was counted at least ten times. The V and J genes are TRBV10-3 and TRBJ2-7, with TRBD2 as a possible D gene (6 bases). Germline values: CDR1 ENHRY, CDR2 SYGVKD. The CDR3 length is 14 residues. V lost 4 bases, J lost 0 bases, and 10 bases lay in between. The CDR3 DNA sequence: TGTGCCATCAGTGTCCGCGGGATCTCCTACGAGCAGTACGTC. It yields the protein CAISVRGISYEQYV.

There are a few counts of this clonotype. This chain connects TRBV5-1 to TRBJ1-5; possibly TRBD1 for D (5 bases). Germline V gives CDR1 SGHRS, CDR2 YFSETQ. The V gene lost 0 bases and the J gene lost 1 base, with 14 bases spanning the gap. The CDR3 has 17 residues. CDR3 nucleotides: TGCGCCAGCAGCTTGGAATACCTGGGGGGGAGCAATCAGCCCCAGCATTTT. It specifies CASSLEYLGGSNQPQHF.

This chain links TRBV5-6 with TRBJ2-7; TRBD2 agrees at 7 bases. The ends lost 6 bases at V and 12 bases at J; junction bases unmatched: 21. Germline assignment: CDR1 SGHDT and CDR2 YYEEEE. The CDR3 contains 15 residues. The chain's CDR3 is CASIGMGLADEAPYF. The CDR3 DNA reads TGTGCCAGCATCGGGATGGGCCTAGCGGACGAAGCGCCGTACTTC.

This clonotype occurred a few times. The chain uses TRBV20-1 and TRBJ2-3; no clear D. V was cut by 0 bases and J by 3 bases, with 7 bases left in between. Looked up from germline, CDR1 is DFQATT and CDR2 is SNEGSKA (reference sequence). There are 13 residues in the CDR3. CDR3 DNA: TGCAGTGCTAGAGATTCGGCTACAGATACGCAGTATTTT. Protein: CSARDSATDTQYF.

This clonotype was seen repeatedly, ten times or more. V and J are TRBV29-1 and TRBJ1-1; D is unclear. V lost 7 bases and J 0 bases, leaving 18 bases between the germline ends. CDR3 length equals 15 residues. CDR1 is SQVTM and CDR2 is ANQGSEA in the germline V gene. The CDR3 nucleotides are TGCAGCGCCCGCGTTTCGGGCCCAGTGAACACTGAAGCTTTCTTT. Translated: CSARVSGPVNTEAFF.

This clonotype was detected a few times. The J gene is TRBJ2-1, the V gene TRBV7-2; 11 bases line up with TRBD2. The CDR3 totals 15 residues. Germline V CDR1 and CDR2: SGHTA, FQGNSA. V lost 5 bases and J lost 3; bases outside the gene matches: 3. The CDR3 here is CASSQLAGDYNEQFF. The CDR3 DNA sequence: TGTGCCAGCAGCCAACTAGCGGGGGACTACAATGAGCAGTTCTTC.

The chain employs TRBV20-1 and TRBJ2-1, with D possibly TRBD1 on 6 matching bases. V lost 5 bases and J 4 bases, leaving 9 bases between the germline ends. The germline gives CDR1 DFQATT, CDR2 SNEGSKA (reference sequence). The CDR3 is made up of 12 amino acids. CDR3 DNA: TGCAGTGCTGCCAGGGGATACAATGAGCAGTTCTTC. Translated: CSAARGYNEQFF.

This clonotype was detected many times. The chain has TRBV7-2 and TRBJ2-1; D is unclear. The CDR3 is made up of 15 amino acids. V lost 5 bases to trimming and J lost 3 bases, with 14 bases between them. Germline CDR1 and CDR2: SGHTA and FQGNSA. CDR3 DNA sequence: TGTGCCAGCAGCCAACGCGGTACGAGCTACAATGAGCAGTTCTTC. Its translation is CASSQRGTSYNEQFF.

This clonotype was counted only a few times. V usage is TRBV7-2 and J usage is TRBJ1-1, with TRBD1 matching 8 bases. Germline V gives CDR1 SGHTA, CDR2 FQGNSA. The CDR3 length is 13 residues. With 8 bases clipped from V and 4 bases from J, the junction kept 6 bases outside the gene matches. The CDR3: CASGWTGTTEAFF. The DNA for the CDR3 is TGTGCCAGCGGTTGGACAGGGACCACTGAAGCTTTCTTT.

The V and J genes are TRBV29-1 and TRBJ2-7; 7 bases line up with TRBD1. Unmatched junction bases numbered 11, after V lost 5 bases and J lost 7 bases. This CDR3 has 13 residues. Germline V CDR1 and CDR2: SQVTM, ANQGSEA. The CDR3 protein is CSVSGQTEEEQYF. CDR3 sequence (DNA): TGCAGCGTTTCGGGACAGACTGAGGAAGAGCAGTACTTC.

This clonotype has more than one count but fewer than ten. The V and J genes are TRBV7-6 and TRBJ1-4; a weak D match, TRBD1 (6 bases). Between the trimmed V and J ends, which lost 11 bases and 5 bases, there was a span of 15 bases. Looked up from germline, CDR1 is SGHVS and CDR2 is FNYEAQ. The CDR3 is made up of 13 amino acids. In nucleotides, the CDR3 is TGTGCCGGAGGGGCGAGGGGGAATGAAAAACTGTTTTTT. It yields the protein CAGGARGNEKLFF.

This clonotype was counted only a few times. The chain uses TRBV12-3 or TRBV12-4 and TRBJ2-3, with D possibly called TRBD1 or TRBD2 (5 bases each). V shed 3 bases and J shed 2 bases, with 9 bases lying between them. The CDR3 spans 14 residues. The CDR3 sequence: CASSFYGTTDTQYF. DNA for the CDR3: TGTGCCAGCAGTTTTTACGGGACCACAGATACGCAGTATTTT.

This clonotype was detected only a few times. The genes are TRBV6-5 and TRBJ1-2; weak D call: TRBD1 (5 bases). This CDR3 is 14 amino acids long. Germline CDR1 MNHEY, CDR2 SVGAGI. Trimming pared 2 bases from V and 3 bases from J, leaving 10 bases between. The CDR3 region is CASSYPGRDYGYTF. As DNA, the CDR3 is TGTGCCAGCAGTTACCCAGGGCGAGACTATGGCTACACCTTC.

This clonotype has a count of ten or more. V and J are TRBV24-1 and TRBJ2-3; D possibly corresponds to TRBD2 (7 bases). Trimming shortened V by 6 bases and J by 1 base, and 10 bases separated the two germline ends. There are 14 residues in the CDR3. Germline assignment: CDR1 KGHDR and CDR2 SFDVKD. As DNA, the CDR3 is TGTGCCACCAGTCGGGGGGCTCGCACAGATACGCAGTATTTT. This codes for CATSRGARTDTQYF.

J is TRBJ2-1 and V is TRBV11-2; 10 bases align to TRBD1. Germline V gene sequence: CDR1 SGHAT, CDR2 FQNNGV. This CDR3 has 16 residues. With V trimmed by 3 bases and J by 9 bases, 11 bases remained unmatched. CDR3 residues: CASSFWGRGQGGEQFF. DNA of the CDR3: TGTGCCAGCAGCTTTTGGGGGCGAGGACAGGGGGGTGAGCAGTTCTTC.

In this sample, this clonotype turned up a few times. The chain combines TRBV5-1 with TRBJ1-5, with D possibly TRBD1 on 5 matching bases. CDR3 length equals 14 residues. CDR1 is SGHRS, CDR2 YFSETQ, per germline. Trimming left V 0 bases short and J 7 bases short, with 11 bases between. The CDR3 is CASSLGDVGQPQHF. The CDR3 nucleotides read TGCGCCAGCAGCTTGGGGGACGTCGGACAGCCCCAGCATTTT. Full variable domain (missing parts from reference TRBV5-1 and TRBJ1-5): KAGVTQTPRYLIKTRGQQVTLSCSPISGHRSVSWYQQTPGQGLQFLFEYFSETQRNKGNFPGRFSGRQFSNSRSEMNVSTLELGDSALYLCASSLGDVGQPQHFGDGTRLSIL.

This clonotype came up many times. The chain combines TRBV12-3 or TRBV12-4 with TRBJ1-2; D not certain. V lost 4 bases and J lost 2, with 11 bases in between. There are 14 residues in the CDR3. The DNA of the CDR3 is TGTGCCAGCAGTTCCCCCGGACGGAACTATGGCTACACCTTC. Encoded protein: CASSSPGRNYGYTF.